One T cell receptor beta chain is described in this entry. Its cognate antigen is unknown. This CDR3 has 17 amino acids. Germline assignment: CDR1 SGDLS and CDR2 YYNGEE. V was cut by 0 bases and J by 4 bases, with 19 bases left in between. The donors, nominally healthy at sampling, likely had unrecorded immune exposures. The data stem from a study of cytomegalovirus exposure and HLA in healthy donors. Study-level background: Within the Caucasian-associated ancestry cluster were roughly 81% of the roughly 430 genotyped donors.

This PCR relied on a set of 60 Vbeta primers and 13 Jbeta primers. The method was immunoSEQ multiplex PCR; TCRdb's version includes in-frame clones alone and lacks a portion of them. The sample lists more than 90,000 clones, approximately 60% occurring once. General study findings and limits: Confirmation in vitro established that three CMV-associated chains were specific for CMV antigens. Several top significant clusters appeared, in a later analysis, to be linked to common viral pathogens.

Sequenced input: PBMCs. This TCR came from a woman aged 25 to 39 in good health and CMV-seronegative. V gene TRBV9 combines with J gene TRBJ1-2; D gene unclear. CDR3 sequence reads: CASSVGPIRTPLYGYTF. The CDR3 DNA sequence: TGTGCCAGCAGCGTAGGGCCGATACGCACCCCCCTCTATGGCTACACCTTC.